The rows below give T cell receptor beta chains drawn from one sample of a study of blood T cell repertoires in COVID-19. Only in-frame clones appear in the TCRdb table, and some are missing; sequencing was by immunoSEQ multiplex PCR. The sample lists 250,000 to 350,000 clones; around 89% were seen once. The sample was peripheral blood. Receptor source: a man aged 30 to 45 with acute or convalescent COVID-19. CDR3s include the opening cysteine and the closing phenylalanine or tryptophan. D genes are given only for firm matches. Size values are once, few and many counts, or a class for expanded clones, and some rows have none.

d_call j_call v_call clone_size cdr3_nt cdr3_aa
TRBD2 TRBJ2-3 TRBV3-1/TRBV3-2 - TGTGCCAGCAGCCAGCTAGCGGGAGATACGCAGTATTTT CASSQLAGDTQYF
- TRBJ1-1 TRBV14 few TGTGCCAGCAGCCTTTACATGAACACTGAAGCTTTCTTT CASSLYMNTEAFF
- TRBJ1-2 TRBV7-9 - TGTGCCAGCAGCTTAGCCACTCCGGGTACCTATGGCTACACCTTC CASSLATPGTYGYTF
TRBD2 TRBJ2-5 TRBV5-6 once TGTGCCAGCAGCATGAGACTAGCGGCCCAAGAGACCCAGTACTTC CASSMRLAAQETQYF
TRBD1 TRBJ2-7 TRBV25-1 - TGTGCCAGCAGTGAAACAGGGGTGGTGTACGAGCAGTACTTC CASSETGVVYEQYF
TRBD1 TRBJ2-1 TRBV14 - TGTGCCAGCAGCCACGAGGACAGGGGATTCTACAATGAGCAGTTCTTC CASSHEDRGFYNEQFF
TRBD1 TRBJ1-5 TRBV29-1 - TGCAGCATCCGGACAGGGGTGGGTCAGCCCCAGCATTTT CSIRTGVGQPQHF
TRBD2 TRBJ2-3 TRBV5-1 - TGCGCCAGCAGCTTCGGGACTAGCGGGGGCACAGATACGCAGTATTTT CASSFGTSGGTDTQYF
TRBD1 TRBJ2-5 TRBV30 - TGTGCCTGGAGCTGGGGACAGTGGGGGCTCGAGACCCAGTACTTC CAWSWGQWGLETQYF
- TRBJ2-1 TRBV9 - TGTGCCAGCAGCTCCCCCCAAGGGGACTTCTACAATGAGCAGTTCTTC CASSSPQGDFYNEQFF
- TRBJ2-3 TRBV11-2 - TGTGCCAGCAGCTTAGATGGGGCAGGGGCCGGCACAGATACGCAGTATTTT CASSLDGAGAGTDTQYF
- TRBJ1-6 TRBV9 - TGTGCCAGCAGCGTAGGGACCCTTCTCCAGGGCAGTTCACCCCTCCACTTT CASSVGTLLQGSSPLHF
TRBD2 TRBJ2-3 TRBV6-1 - TGTGCCAGCAGTGACGGGACTAGCGGGAGGAACACAGATACGCAGTATTTT CASSDGTSGRNTDTQYF
TRBD1 TRBJ1-4 TRBV14 - TGTGCCAGCAGCCAAGCGGACAGGCGGACGGGTGAAAAACTGTTTTTT CASSQADRRTGEKLFF
TRBD1 TRBJ1-3 TRBV5-1 - TGCGCCAGCAGCTTGGGGACAGGGGCTGAAAACACCATATATTTT CASSLGTGAENTIYF
TRBD2 TRBJ2-1 TRBV18 - TGTGCCAGCTCATCGGCTAAAATAGCGGGGGGGTCCTACAATGAGCAGTTCTTC CASSSAKIAGGSYNEQFF
- TRBJ1-1 TRBV30 - TGTGCCTGGAGTGTATCAGGGATCACTGAAGCTTTCTTT CAWSVSGITEAFF
- TRBJ2-7 TRBV4-1 - TGCGCCAGCAGCCCCCTAGGTGCAGGGAGGGAGCAGTACTTC CASSPLGAGREQYF
TRBD1 TRBJ1-6 TRBV4-1 - TGCGCCAGCAGCCAGATGGGGGACAGGGGTTCCTATAATTCACCCCTCCACTTT CASSQMGDRGSYNSPLHF
- TRBJ2-1 TRBV2 once TGTGCCAGCAGTGAACGGGTTAGCACTAATGAGCAGTTCTTC CASSERVSTNEQFF
TRBD2 TRBJ2-5 TRBV2 - TGTGCCAGTGTAACTAGCGGGACGGGCGGCCAAGAGACCCAGTACTTC CASVTSGTGGQETQYF
TRBD2 TRBJ2-5 TRBV6-6 - TGTGCCAGCAGCACTAGCGGGGGGGCCAGGTTAGAGACCCAGTACTTC CASSTSGGARLETQYF
- TRBJ1-5 TRBV21-1 - TGTGCCAGCAGCAAGGGCGACGGCTATAGCAATCAGCCCCAGCATTTT CASSKGDGYSNQPQHF
- TRBJ2-7 TRBV18 - TGTGCCAGCTCATCACCTGACAGTCCTAGGATCTACGAGCAGTACTTC CASSSPDSPRIYEQYF
TRBD1 TRBJ2-2 TRBV3-1/TRBV3-2 - TGTGCCAGCAGCCACCCCCGGGACAGGGTAAACACCGGGGAGCTGTTTTTT CASSHPRDRVNTGELFF
- TRBJ1-2 TRBV11-2 - TGTGCCAGCAGTACCGGGGTTTTTAACTATGGCTACACCTTC CASSTGVFNYGYTF
TRBD1 TRBJ2-3 TRBV12-5 once TGTGCTAGTGGCAACGGGGACAGGGGGCATGTAGATACGCAGTATTTT CASGNGDRGHVDTQYF
TRBD1 TRBJ2-7 TRBV6-6 - TGTGCCAGCAGTCCCCAGACAGGGTCCTACGAGCAGTACTTC CASSPQTGSYEQYF
TRBD1 TRBJ1-3 TRBV30 - TGTGCCTGGAGGGGACAGGGGGCCTCCCCCACAACTGGAAACACCATATATTTT CAWRGQGASPTTGNTIYF
TRBD1 TRBJ1-1 TRBV14 once TGTGCCAGCAGCCACACAGGGGGCGCAGACACTGAAGCTTTCTTT CASSHTGGADTEAFF
- TRBJ2-3 TRBV6-5 - TGTGCCAGCAGTTATTCCAGGAACACAGATACGCAGTATTTT CASSYSRNTDTQYF
TRBD1 TRBJ1-6 TRBV27 - TGTGCCAGCAGTTTGAACCCGGAGTTCTTGGACAGGTCTGATTCACCCCTCCACTTT CASSLNPEFLDRSDSPLHF
TRBD2 TRBJ2-2 TRBV19 - TGTGCCAGTAGTATACGGCTAGCGGGAGTCCTGTTTTTT CASSIRLAGVLFF
- TRBJ2-2 TRBV5-1 - TGCGCCAGCAGCTTGACTGTTCGTGTCGGGGAGCTGTTTTTT CASSLTVRVGELFF
TRBD1 TRBJ1-2 TRBV29-1 - TGCAGCGTCCAGACAGGGGAAGACTATGGCTACACCTTC CSVQTGEDYGYTF
TRBD1 TRBJ1-6 TRBV30 - TGTGCCTGGAGTGTATCAGGGGGCGTTTCACCCCTCCACTTT CAWSVSGGVSPLHF
- TRBJ1-1 TRBV20-1 - TGCAGGGCCCAGGGGATACCTGAAGCTTTCTTT CRAQGIPEAFF
- TRBJ2-7 TRBV18 - TGTGCCAGCTCACCACCTCAGGCGTCCTCCTACGAGCAGTACTTC CASSPPQASSYEQYF
- TRBJ2-3 TRBV7-3 - TGTGCCAGCAGCTTATCCGGGGTCACAGATACGCAGTATTTT CASSLSGVTDTQYF
TRBD1 TRBJ1-6 TRBV2 - TGTGCCAGCAGTTTCATCAGACAGGGCCTTGGCTCCTATAATTCACCCCTCCACTTT CASSFIRQGLGSYNSPLHF
- TRBJ2-1 TRBV5-8 - TGTGCCAGCAGCTTGTTATTCTATGAGCAGTTCTTC CASSLLFYEQFF
- TRBJ2-3 TRBV24-1 - TGTGCCATCCGTGACTCCTCTTTTACGCAGTATTTT CAIRDSSFTQYF
- TRBJ1-1 TRBV5-1 - TGCGCCAGCAGCCAAGACTTGAACACTGAAGCTTTCTTT CASSQDLNTEAFF
TRBD2 TRBJ2-7 TRBV27 - TGTGCCAGCAGTAGCAATAGCGGGGGGCCTAGGCACGAGCAGTACTTC CASSSNSGGPRHEQYF
TRBD1 TRBJ1-4 TRBV7-9 - TGTGCCAGCAGCTTCGTACCGGGACAGGGGGATGAAAAACTGTTTTTT CASSFVPGQGDEKLFF